Presented here are 16 T cell receptor beta chains from one specimen sequenced in a study of blood T cell repertoires in COVID-19. Measured with immunoSEQ multiplex PCR; TCRdb has only the in-frame clones, and not every one. The sample lists about 170,000 clones, 85% to 95% occurring once. Specimen: peripheral blood. The receptors were sampled from a man aged 45-65 years with acute or convalescent COVID-19.

This clone was seen a single time. V usage is TRBV19 and J usage is TRBJ2-6, with 9 bases lining up with TRBD1. Germline CDR1 is LNHDA and CDR2 is SQIVND (reference sequence). This CDR3 has 14 residues. V gave up 9 bases and J gave up 2 bases; unmatched junction bases: 2. The CDR3 DNA is TGTGCCAGCCGGACAGGGGCTGGGGCCAACGTCCTGACTTTC. It encodes CASRTGAGANVLTF.

This clone is a singleton in its sample. The CDR3 DNA reads TGTGCCAGCAGTCCGGGACAGATAAACAATCAGCCCCAGCATTTT. The encoded protein is CASSPGQINNQPQHF. The V call is TRBV7-8, the J call TRBJ1-5; 7 nucleotides align to TRBD1. Germline CDR1 and CDR2: SGHVS and FQNEAQ. The CDR3 totals 15 residues. J was trimmed by 3 bases and V by 6 bases; bases with no gene match: 8.

The chain recombines TRBV5-1 with TRBJ2-7, with TRBD2 matching over 9 bases. The junction had 12 bases not matched to a gene; V was cut back by 4 bases and J by 4 bases. Germline CDR1 and CDR2: SGHRS and YFSETQ. The CDR3 is 16 residues long. CDR3 region: CASSTTTGLAPYEQYF. CDR3 bases: TGCGCCAGCAGCACTACCACCGGACTAGCGCCTTACGAGCAGTACTTC.

J is TRBJ1-4 and V is TRBV24-1; no definite D call. V was pared by 3 bases and J by 4 bases, with 8 bases between. This CDR3 has 14 amino acids. The germline CDR1 and CDR2 sequences are KGHDR and SFDVKD. CDR3 DNA: TGTGCCACCAGTGATGGAGGGAATAATGAAAAACTGTTTTTT. Its translation is CATSDGGNNEKLFF.

Only one count was recorded for this clone. V gene TRBV30 combines with J gene TRBJ1-5, with 9 bases lining up with TRBD1. The CDR3 runs 16 residues. J lost 4 bases, V lost 0 bases, and 7 bases had no gene match. Germline CDR1 reads GTSNPN; CDR2 reads SVGIG (reference sequence). CDR3 residues: CAWSVNDRGINQPQHF. For the CDR3, the DNA is TGTGCCTGGAGTGTGAACGACAGGGGGATAAATCAGCCCCAGCATTTT.

The chain is built from TRBV19 and TRBJ1-1; 7 bases are a match to TRBD1. After removal of 9 bases from V and 0 bases from J, the junction contained 13 bases not matched to a gene. CDR1 and CDR2 (germline): LNHDA, SQIVND (reference sequence). This CDR3 has 16 amino acids. The CDR3 spells CASNLDPQGLNTEAFF. CDR3 coding DNA: TGTGCCAGCAACCTCGATCCACAGGGGTTGAACACTGAAGCTTTCTTT.

The chain combines TRBV5-1 with TRBJ1-1; 8 nucleotides line up with TRBD1. The germline CDR1 and CDR2 sequences are SGHRS and YFSETQ. V trimming: 4 bases; J trimming: 4 bases; junction bases outside the gene matches: 6. The CDR3 sequence is 14 residues long. The chain's CDR3 is CASSGSGGGTEAFF. The CDR3 DNA reads TGCGCCAGCAGCGGATCAGGGGGCGGCACTGAAGCTTTCTTT.

This clone was seen just once. The rearrangement links TRBV6-4 to TRBJ1-6, with a weak D call TRBD1 (6 bases). CDR1 is MRHNA and CDR2 is SNTAGT in the germline V gene. CDR3 length: 15 residues. Trimming left V 3 bases short and J 7 bases short, with 13 bases between. The CDR3 DNA is TGTGCCAGCAGTGATACCCAGGGGAGAAATTCACCCCTCCACTTT. As protein: CASSDTQGRNSPLHF.

The rearrangement uses TRBV9 and TRBJ1-1; TRBD1 matches 9 bases. The junction had 7 bases not matched to a gene; V was cut back by 3 bases and J by 4 bases. Looked up from germline, CDR1 is SGDLS and CDR2 is YYNGEE. This CDR3 is built from 15 residues. CDR3 coding DNA: TGTGCCAGCAGCGACCGCCCGGACAGGGGCACTGAAGCTTTCTTT. Its protein product is CASSDRPDRGTEAFF. Supplemented by reference TRBV9 and TRBJ1-1, the full variable domain reads DSGVTQTPKHLITATGQRVTLRCSPRSGDLSVYWYQQSLDQGLQFLIQYYNGEERAKGNILERFSAQQFPDLHSELNLSSLELGDSALYFCASSDRPDRGTEAFFGQGTRLTVV.

V is TRBV3-1 (or the pseudogene TRBV3-2) and J is TRBJ2-1, with a possible D match to TRBD1 (5 bases). Trimming took 2 bases from V and 0 from J, leaving 14 bases between them. The V gene's germline CDR1 is LGHDT and CDR2 YNNKEL (reference sequence). The CDR3 extends over 17 amino acids. DNA of the CDR3: TGTGCCAGCAGCCAACCAGGACACCCAAGCTCCTACAATGAGCAGTTCTTC. Translated: CASSQPGHPSSYNEQFF.

The chain links TRBV23-1 to TRBJ2-1; weak D call: TRBD1 (7 bases). Being an ORF, TRBV23-1 has a function that is uncertain. The CDR3 has 15 amino acids. V dropped 2 bases and J dropped 3 bases, with 11 bases sitting between them. CDR3 protein: CASSQGRDSYNEQFF. CDR3 in DNA: TGCGCCAGCAGTCAAGGGCGGGACAGCTACAATGAGCAGTTCTTC.

This chain joins TRBV5-1 and TRBJ1-2, with a tentative D call TRBD1 (5 bases). Trimming removed 1 base at V and 6 bases at J, with 13 bases between. Germline V gene lookup returns CDR1 SGHRS and CDR2 YFSETQ. The CDR3 has 14 amino acids. The CDR3 DNA sequence: TGCGCCAGCAGCTTGTGGGGGTCGGGGGATGGCTACACCTTC. Translated, it gives CASSLWGSGDGYTF.

J is TRBJ1-6 and V is TRBV4-2, with 8 bases matching TRBD1. CDR1 and CDR2 (germline): LGHNA, YNFKEQ. This CDR3 is built from 18 residues. V dropped 3 bases and J dropped 2; count of bases not matched to a gene: 9. The CDR3 DNA follows: TGTGCCAGCAGCCACGCTAACAGGGGGAATACCTATAATTCACCCCTCCACTTT. Translation gives CASSHANRGNTYNSPLHF.

This clone was seen a handful of times. The J gene is TRBJ1-1, the V gene TRBV27; a weak D match, TRBD1 (5 bases). This CDR3 is 16 amino acids long. V lost 5 bases and J 5 bases, leaving 21 bases between the germline ends. CDR1 is MNHEY and CDR2 is SMNVEV in the germline V gene (reference sequence). The CDR3 DNA sequence: TGTGCCAGCAGTCCCGGACCAGGGAGGTCTACTACTGAAGCTTTCTTT. This sequence encodes CASSPGPGRSTTEAFF.

The rearrangement uses TRBV5-1 and TRBJ2-4, with TRBD1 as a possible D gene (6 bases). This CDR3 spans 16 amino acids. V was cut by 4 bases and J by 0 bases, with 14 bases left in between. Germline CDR1 and CDR2: SGHRS and YFSETQ. The CDR3 coding sequence is TGCGCCAGCAGCGAGGGACAATTACTAGCCAAAAACATTCAGTACTTC. It encodes CASSEGQLLAKNIQYF.

The J gene is TRBJ1-5, the V gene TRBV5-5, with 7 bases fitting TRBD1. The length of the CDR3 is 16 residues. Germline CDR1 and CDR2: SGHKS and YYEKEE (reference sequence). V was pared by 3 bases and J by 1 base, with 7 bases of the junction left unmatched. DNA of the CDR3: TGTGCCAGCAGCTCCGCGACAGGGCAGAGCAATCAGCCCCAGCATTTT. Translation: CASSSATGQSNQPQHF. Using reference TRBV5-5 and TRBJ1-5 for the parts outside the CDR3, the full variable domain is DAGVTQSPTHLIKTRGQQVTLRCSPISGHKSVSWYQQVLGQGPQFIFQYYEKEERGRGNFPDRFSARQFPNYSSELNVNALLLGDSALYLCASSSATGQSNQPQHFGDGTRLSIL.